These T cell receptor beta chains were read from a single sample in a study of cytomegalovirus exposure and HLA in healthy donors. Generated by immunoSEQ multiplex PCR, the TCRdb table keeps only in-frame clones and is missing some. In the table there are roughly 150,000 clones, around 70% of which are singletons. The sample was PBMCs. These receptors were taken from a man in his forties in good health and CMV-seronegative. Each CDR3 is given with its conserved first and last residue. Each record gives: D gene, V gene, clone size, J gene, CDR3 DNA, CDR3 protein. D genes are given only for firm matches. Clone size is not always given. Where it is, it says once, few, many or a class for expanded clones.

>.|TRBV29-1|.|TRBJ1-1
TGCAGCGTTGATGCGGGTAGTGAAGCTTTCTTT
CSVDAGSEAFF
>TRBD1|TRBV7-9|.|TRBJ1-6
TGTGCCAGCAGCTCAGACAGGGGGTATGCGGATTCACCCCTCCACTTT
CASSSDRGYADSPLHF
>.|TRBV7-9|once|TRBJ1-4
TGTGCCAGCAGCGCTCAATCGGGAAGGGAAAAACTGTTTTTT
CASSAQSGREKLFF
>TRBD1|TRBV29-1|.|TRBJ1-2
TGCAGCGTTGACCGGACAGGGCATCGGGGCTACACCTTC
CSVDRTGHRGYTF
>.|TRBV11-1|.|TRBJ1-2
TGTGCCAGCAGCTTAGACGTGCGGGACGGTGGCTACACCTTC
CASSLDVRDGGYTF
>TRBD1|TRBV9|.|TRBJ1-1
TGTGCCAGCGACAGGGGGCAGAACACTGAAGCTTTCTTT
CASDRGQNTEAFF
>.|TRBV27|.|TRBJ2-1
TGTGCCAGCAGTTCAAGAGGGAATGGGCGCAGTGAGCAGTTCTTC
CASSSRGNGRSEQFF
>TRBD1|TRBV7-2|.|TRBJ1-2
TGTGCCAGCAGCCTAACACAGGGGGAAGGCTACACCTTC
CASSLTQGEGYTF
>.|TRBV19|.|TRBJ1-2
TGTGCCAGTAGGCAGGGGTCGACCGGCTACACCTTC
CASRQGSTGYTF
>TRBD2|TRBV12-5|.|TRBJ2-1
TGTGCTATACTACCTCAGCGGGGGGGAGAAAACAATGAGCAGTTCTTC
CAILPQRGGENNEQFF
>TRBD1|TRBV10-3|.|TRBJ1-6
TGTGCCATCAGTGAGTCGGGGACAGGGGTGACTAATTCACCCCTCCACTTT
CAISESGTGVTNSPLHF
>.|TRBV28|.|TRBJ1-3
TGTGCCAGCACCTCCGGGGAGGTAGGAAACACCATATATTTT
CASTSGEVGNTIYF
>TRBD2|TRBV9|.|TRBJ2-3
TGTGCCAGCAGCCAGGGACTAGCGGGAGGGACTAGCACAGATACGCAGTATTTT
CASSQGLAGGTSTDTQYF
>TRBD1|TRBV30|few|TRBJ1-5
TGTGCCTGGGTGAACCCGGGACAGGGGGCGAATCAGCCCCAGCATTTT
CAWVNPGQGANQPQHF
>.|TRBV5-1|.|TRBJ2-1
TGCGCCAGCAGCTTGGGACAACTAGGTTTCTACAATGAGCAGTTCTTC
CASSLGQLGFYNEQFF
>.|TRBV5-1|.|TRBJ2-4
TGCGCCAGCAGCCCGGGGGTAGCCAAAAACATTCAGTACTTC
CASSPGVAKNIQYF
>.|TRBV7-2|.|TRBJ2-1
TGTGCCAGCAGCTTAAATAGTAATGAGCAGTTCTTC
CASSLNSNEQFF
>TRBD1|TRBV28|.|TRBJ1-2
TGTGCCAGCAGTTCCGGGACAGGGGATGGCTACACCTTC
CASSSGTGDGYTF
>TRBD1|TRBV2|few|TRBJ2-5
TGTGCCAGCAGTGCGGGGTGGACAGGGGAAGAGACCCAGTACTTC
CASSAGWTGEETQYF
>TRBD2|TRBV5-4|.|TRBJ2-3
TGTGCCAGCAGCTTGGGGCTAGCGGAAACTAGCACAGATACGCAGTATTTT
CASSLGLAETSTDTQYF
>.|TRBV7-9|.|TRBJ2-7
TGTGCCAGCAGCTCACACACAGGCGAGCAGTACTTC
CASSSHTGEQYF
>.|TRBV27|.|TRBJ1-2
TGTGCCAGCAGTTTGTCCGGCGGGGCAGGGCACTATGGCTACACCTTC
CASSLSGGAGHYGYTF
>TRBD2|TRBV2|.|TRBJ2-5
TGTGCCAGCAGTGGGACTAGCGGGAGGAGAGAGACCCAGTACTTC
CASSGTSGRRETQYF
>.|TRBV30|.|TRBJ2-7
TGTGCCTGGAGACCCGGGTCTCACTCCTACGAGCAGTACTTC
CAWRPGSHSYEQYF
>.|TRBV13|.|TRBJ1-2
TGTGCCAGCAGCTTAGGCCGGGGACAAGGAGACTATGGCTACACCTTC
CASSLGRGQGDYGYTF
>.|TRBV5-4|.|TRBJ2-3
TGTGCCAGCAGCCCGCGGGGTTACACAGATACGCAGTATTTT
CASSPRGYTDTQYF
>.|TRBV19|.|TRBJ2-7
TGTGCCAGTAGTATACAATCTAACTACGAGCAGTACTTC
CASSIQSNYEQYF
>TRBD1|TRBV10-3|.|TRBJ2-2
TGTGCCATCAGTGAACAGGGGGCAGGGGAGCTGTTTTTT
CAISEQGAGELFF
>.|TRBV6-1|.|TRBJ1-2
TGTGCCAGCAGTGGCGTGGTGGTATCTAACTATGGCTACACCTTC
CASSGVVVSNYGYTF
>TRBD2|TRBV5-1|.|TRBJ2-1
TGCGCCAGCAAGACGAATAGCGGGAGGGGGTACAATGAGCAGTTCTTC
CASKTNSGRGYNEQFF
>TRBD1|TRBV27|once|TRBJ1-1
TGTGCCAGCAGTCCCCGACAGGGGGAGAACACTGAAGCTTTCTTT
CASSPRQGENTEAFF
>.|TRBV6-5|few|TRBJ2-7
TGTGCCAGCAGGAAATCTAGCTCCCACGAGCAGTACTTC
CASRKSSSHEQYF
>.|TRBV5-6|.|TRBJ1-5
TGTGCCAGCAGCGAGGGTGATCAGCCCCAGAATTTT
CASSEGDQPQNF
>TRBD2|TRBV4-3|.|TRBJ2-7
TGCGCCAGCAGCCAAGGACTAGCGGTGGTCTACGAGCAGTACTTC
CASSQGLAVVYEQYF
>.|TRBV4-1|.|TRBJ2-1
TGCGCCAGCAGCCAAGATCTTGGAGGGGGCAGGGATGAGCAGTTCTTC
CASSQDLGGGRDEQFF
>.|TRBV13|.|TRBJ2-2
TGTGCCAGCAGCAGAAGACGGAGCGCGAACACCGGGGAGCTGTTTTTT
CASSRRRSANTGELFF
>.|TRBV15|.|TRBJ1-5
TGTGCCACCAGCAGAGCCAGGGGTTACAATCAGCCCCAGCATTTT
CATSRARGYNQPQHF
>TRBD1|TRBV7-8|.|TRBJ1-1
TGTGCCAGCAGCTTCGGCACAGGGGGCGGCACTGAAGCTTTCTTT
CASSFGTGGGTEAFF
>.|TRBV29-1|.|TRBJ2-7
TGCAGCGTTGGGACCAGGGGTGGGTCCTACGAGCAGTACTTC
CSVGTRGGSYEQYF
>TRBD2|TRBV4-1|.|TRBJ2-1
TGCGCCAGCAGCCAAGGGCAGCGGGGACGCAATGAGCAGTTCTTC
CASSQGQRGRNEQFF
>.|TRBV28|.|TRBJ2-2
TGTGCCATCAGGGGCGCGAACACCGGGGAGCTGTTTTTT
CAIRGANTGELFF
>.|TRBV9|few|TRBJ2-7
TGTGCCAGCAGCTTATCCTACGAGCAGTACTTC
CASSLSYEQYF
>TRBD1|TRBV6-5|.|TRBJ2-7
TGTGCCAGCAGAGAACCGGGACAGCACGAGCAGTACTTC
CASREPGQHEQYF
>.|TRBV28|once|TRBJ1-2
TGTGCCAGCAGTACCCCATTGGATGGGAGGGTTCGCGGCTACACCTTC
CASSTPLDGRVRGYTF
>TRBD1|TRBV19|.|TRBJ1-1
TGTGCCAGTAGTATGGGACAGGTGAACACTGAAGCTTTCTTT
CASSMGQVNTEAFF
>.|TRBV30|.|TRBJ2-7
TGTGCCTGGAGTGAGGGTGCGGGGAGGTACGAGCAGTACTTC
CAWSEGAGRYEQYF
>TRBD1|TRBV11-2|.|TRBJ2-5
TGTGCCAGCAGCACCTGGACAGGGGGGGAGACCCAGTACTTC
CASSTWTGGETQYF
>TRBD2|TRBV19|.|TRBJ2-5
TGTGCCAGTAGTACCCGAATCCTAGCGGGGAAAGAGACCCAGTACTTC
CASSTRILAGKETQYF
>.|TRBV10-1|.|TRBJ2-2
TGCGCCAGCAGCGCGAACACCGGGGAGCTGTTTTTT
CASSANTGELFF
>TRBD2|TRBV28|.|TRBJ2-3
TGTGCCAGCAGCCTAGCGGGAGGGCGGGATACGCAGTATTTT
CASSLAGGRDTQYF